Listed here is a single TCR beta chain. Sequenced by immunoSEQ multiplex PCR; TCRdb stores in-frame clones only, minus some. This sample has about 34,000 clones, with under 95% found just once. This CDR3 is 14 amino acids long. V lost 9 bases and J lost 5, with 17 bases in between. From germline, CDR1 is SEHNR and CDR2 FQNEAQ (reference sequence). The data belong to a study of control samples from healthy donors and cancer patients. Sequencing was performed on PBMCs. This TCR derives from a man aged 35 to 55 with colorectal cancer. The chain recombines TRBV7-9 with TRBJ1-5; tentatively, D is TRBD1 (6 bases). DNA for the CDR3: TGTGCCAGTGACACAGGGAAGGGCGATCAGCCCCAGCATTTT. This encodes CASDTGKGDQPQHF. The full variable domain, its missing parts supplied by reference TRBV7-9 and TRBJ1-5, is DTGVSQNPRHKITKRGQNVTFRCDPISEHNRLYWYRQTLGQGPEFLTYFQNEAQLEKSRLLSDRFSAERPKGSFSTLEIQRTEQGDSAMYLCASDTGKGDQPQHFGDGTRLSIL.